The subject of this entry is one T cell receptor beta chain. Its matching antigen is unknown. The CDR3 runs to 14 residues. Germline CDR1 SGHRS, CDR2 YFSETQ. Trimming shortened V by 4 bases and J by 5 bases, and 15 bases separated the two germline ends. This entry comes from a study of T cells in localized non-small cell lung cancer. Generated by immunoSEQ multiplex PCR, the TCRdb table keeps only in-frame clones and is missing some. The data hold approximately 88,000 clones, with approximately 91% observed a single time. General observations from the study: Maximal T cell clonality occurred in uninvolved adjacent lung, with tumor ranking below it.

Sequencing used PBMCs, obtained before any cancer treatment. The V and J genes are TRBV5-1 and TRBJ1-1; tentative D call: TRBD1 (5 bases). The TCR was taken from a woman aged 40-75 years with stage II squamous cell lung carcinoma. As DNA, the CDR3 is TGCGCCAGCAGCACCGCGGGGGGTGGGACTGAAGCTTTCTTT. This sequence encodes CASSTAGGGTEAFF.